Listed below are T cell receptor beta chains from one sample, sequenced in a study of control samples from healthy donors and cancer patients. Libraries were prepared by immunoSEQ multiplex PCR; TCRdb keeps only in-frame clonotypes and omits some of them. This table holds about 130,000 clones, about 92% found once. Sequencing used blood. The receptors shown here come from a woman aged 45 to 65 in good health. The CDR3 runs from the conserved cysteine through the conserved F or W. A D gene is named only where the DNA matches it firmly. Size tells how often a clone was seen (once, few, many) or the class of an expanded clone, and some rows leave it out.

>-|-|TRBV15|TRBJ1-1
TGTGCCACCAGCAGAGCGGGGAACACTGAAGCTTTCTTT
CATSRAGNTEAFF
>-|once|TRBV20-1|TRBJ2-3
TGCAGTGCTGGGAAAGCTCAAACGCAGTATTTT
CSAGKAQTQYF
>-|-|TRBV5-6|TRBJ2-5
TGTGCCAGCAGCTTGGGGGGGACCTGGGAGACCCAGTACTTC
CASSLGGTWETQYF
>-|-|TRBV4-2|TRBJ1-4
TGTGCCAGCAGCCTTAGCTCTGGTCTGCAGGGCCAAGGAAGGCATCGACCAACTAATGAAAAACTGTTTTTT
CASSLSSGLQGQGRHRPTNEKLFF
>-|-|TRBV6-5|TRBJ2-2
TGTGCCAGCAGTTACTCGATGGGGCCGAACACCGGGGAGCTGTTTTTT
CASSYSMGPNTGELFF
>-|-|TRBV19|TRBJ2-3
TGTGCCAGTGGGTCCCGTCGGGAACAAGATACGCAGTATTTT
CASGSRREQDTQYF
>-|-|TRBV30|TRBJ1-4
TGTGCCTGGAGTGTACGGGGGGGCGAAAAACTGTTTTTT
CAWSVRGGEKLFF
>-|-|TRBV28|TRBJ1-2
TGTGCCAGCAGTTTATCGGCCCCCGTGAGCTACACCTTC
CASSLSAPVSYTF
>-|-|TRBV28|TRBJ1-6
TGTGCCAGCAGTTTGTCCAGAAGCACCAACACCTATAATTCACCCCTCCACTTT
CASSLSRSTNTYNSPLHF
>TRBD1|-|TRBV5-8|TRBJ1-6
TGTGCCAGCAGCTCGAGGACAGGGGGAAGTTCACCCCTCCACTTT
CASSSRTGGSSPLHF
>TRBD1|-|TRBV5-1|TRBJ1-5
TGCGCCAGCAGCTTGGTTCCAGGGGGCAGTCAGCCCCAGCATTTT
CASSLVPGGSQPQHF
>-|few|TRBV19|TRBJ1-1
TGTGCCAGTAGTCCGGGACGGAGAAACACTGAAGCTTTCTTT
CASSPGRRNTEAFF
>-|-|TRBV18|TRBJ2-2
TGTGCCAGCTCACTCTCTCTACGGGACACCGGGGAGCTGTTTTTT
CASSLSLRDTGELFF
>-|-|TRBV6-4|TRBJ1-2
TGTGCCAGCAGAGGGACTGCGGGATTCGACTACACCTTC
CASRGTAGFDYTF
>TRBD2|-|TRBV18|TRBJ2-1
TGTGCCAGCTCACTAGGGACTAGCGGGGGAGCGTCTGAGCAGTTCTTC
CASSLGTSGGASEQFF
>-|-|TRBV4-1|TRBJ1-1
TGCGCCAGCAGCCAAGTCCTCCCGGGGGCGAACACTGAAGCTTTCTTT
CASSQVLPGANTEAFF